The rows below give T cell receptor beta chains drawn from one sample of a study of T cell repertoires in cytomegalovirus infection. TCRdb re-called the reads through MiXCR, storing one row per CDR3 protein. Of 550,000 to 700,000 distinct CDR3 sequences listed, approximately 40% were seen once; the top ten hold about half. Their recognized antigens are unknown. The specimen was cultured PBMCs, collected from culture after CMV antigen stimulation. These TCRs come from a human donor in good health (CMV status not recorded). Some clones in this sample may be carry-over from other donors' samples. Each CDR3 is given with its conserved first and last residue. Fields, in order: D gene, V gene, clone size, J gene, CDR3 protein, CDR3 DNA. D genes are given only for firm matches. A row's size may be missing; if present it is once, few, many or a size class.

d_call: -; v_call: TRBV11-3; clone_size: -; j_call: TRBJ2-1; cdr3_aa: CASSLIRGNEQFF; cdr3_nt: TGTGCCAGCAGCTTAATAAGGGGGAATGAGCAGTTCTTC
d_call: TRBD1; v_call: TRBV6-6; clone_size: -; j_call: TRBJ1-3; cdr3_aa: CASSSGRQGDSGNTIYF; cdr3_nt: TGTGCCAGCAGTAGCGGTCGACAGGGGGATTCTGGAAACACCATATATTTT
d_call: TRBD2; v_call: TRBV4-1; clone_size: few; j_call: TRBJ2-7; cdr3_aa: CASSQDFLAGDEQYF; cdr3_nt: TGCGCCAGCAGCCAAGATTTCCTAGCGGGCGACGAGCAGTACTTC
d_call: -; v_call: TRBV15; clone_size: -; j_call: TRBJ1-5; cdr3_aa: CATSSQGALSQPQHF; cdr3_nt: TGTGCCACCAGCAGTCAAGGGGCTTTGAGTCAGCCCCAGCATTTT
d_call: TRBD1; v_call: TRBV2; clone_size: few; j_call: TRBJ1-5; cdr3_aa: CASSGQGSGNQPQHF; cdr3_nt: TGTGCCAGCAGTGGACAGGGTTCCGGCAATCAGCCCCAGCATTTT
d_call: -; v_call: TRBV12-3/TRBV12-4; clone_size: few; j_call: TRBJ1-1; cdr3_aa: CASSLGPLSEAFF; cdr3_nt: TGTGCCAGCAGTTTGGGCCCCCTAAGTGAAGCTTTCTTT
d_call: -; v_call: TRBV11-2; clone_size: few; j_call: TRBJ2-1; cdr3_aa: CASSLISNGYEQFF; cdr3_nt: TGTGCCAGCAGCTTAATCTCCAACGGGTATGAGCAGTTCTTC
d_call: -; v_call: TRBV10-3; clone_size: -; j_call: TRBJ1-5; cdr3_aa: CAISEGGLDQPQHF; cdr3_nt: TGTGCCATCAGTGAGGGGGGGCTGGATCAGCCCCAGCATTTT
d_call: -; v_call: TRBV10-1; clone_size: -; j_call: TRBJ2-5; cdr3_aa: CATSPVLGETQYF; cdr3_nt: TGCGCCACGAGTCCAGTTTTGGGAGAGACCCAGTACTTC
d_call: TRBD1; v_call: TRBV19; clone_size: -; j_call: TRBJ2-4; cdr3_aa: CASSATGGSDKNIQYF; cdr3_nt: TGTGCCAGTAGTGCGACAGGGGGATCAGACAAAAACATTCAGTACTTC
d_call: TRBD2; v_call: TRBV20-1; clone_size: -; j_call: TRBJ2-2; cdr3_aa: CSASRGGWGFNTGELFF; cdr3_nt: TGCAGTGCTAGTCGGGGGGGGTGGGGCTTCAACACCGGGGAGCTGTTTTTT
d_call: TRBD1; v_call: TRBV20-1; clone_size: -; j_call: TRBJ2-3; cdr3_aa: CSARISRDSMRDTQYF; cdr3_nt: TGCAGTGCTAGAATTTCCCGGGACAGCATGAGAGATACGCAGTATTTT
d_call: -; v_call: TRBV7-2; clone_size: few; j_call: TRBJ1-2; cdr3_aa: CASSYSSDGYTF; cdr3_nt: TGTGCCAGCAGCTATTCGAGCGATGGCTACACCTTC
d_call: -; v_call: TRBV19; clone_size: few; j_call: TRBJ1-5; cdr3_aa: CASSISTDSNQPQHF; cdr3_nt: TGTGCCAGTAGTATATCGACGGATAGCAATCAGCCCCAGCATTTT
d_call: TRBD1; v_call: TRBV6-5; clone_size: -; j_call: TRBJ2-7; cdr3_aa: CASQLGTGKQYF; cdr3_nt: TGTGCCAGCCAACTCGGGACAGGGAAGCAGTACTTC